The 23 T cell receptor beta chains presented below share a single source sample, sequenced in a study of CD8 T cells in Susac syndrome. Random hexamers primed reverse transcription of about 0.5 to 1 ug RNA. TCRdb used MiXCR to reprocess the immunoSEQ multiplex PCR reads, holding one entry per CDR3 protein. The table lists fewer than 300,000 distinct CDR3 sequences, about 85% of them singletons. Sequencing input: CD8+ T cells from PBMCs. Source of these receptors: a human donor with multiple sclerosis.

V usage is TRBV10-3 and J usage is TRBJ1-1, with D tentatively TRBD1 (5 bases). V lost 3 bases, J lost 0 bases, and 8 bases lay in between. Germline V lookup: CDR1 ENHRY, CDR2 SYGVKD. The CDR3 totals 14 residues. CDR3 in amino acids: CAISDDSMNTEAFF. CDR3 nucleotides: TGTGCCATCAGTGACGACAGCATGAACACTGAAGCTTTCTTT.

The rearrangement uses TRBV14 and TRBJ2-6, with D perhaps assigned TRBD1 or TRBD2 (6 bases each). The CDR3 is 16 residues long. The V gene lost 4 bases and the J gene lost 2 bases, with 12 bases spanning the gap. Germline V CDR1 and CDR2: SGHDN, FVKESK. CDR3 region: CASSPRRGAGANVLTF. Written as DNA, the CDR3 is TGTGCCAGCAGCCCCCGAAGGGGGGCTGGGGCCAACGTCCTGACTTTC.

This clonotype was picked up one time. The chain couples TRBV18 to TRBJ2-5; D gene ambiguous. Germline CDR1 KGHSH, CDR2 LQKENI. The ends were cut back, 3 bases at V and 0 bases at J, with 8 bases in the middle. The CDR3 is made up of 14 amino acids. The CDR3: CASSPTEYQETQYF. In DNA, the CDR3 is TGTGCCAGCTCACCTACAGAGTACCAAGAGACCCAGTACTTC.

V usage is TRBV30 and J usage is TRBJ2-2, with D tentatively TRBD2 (5 bases). V was cut by 2 bases and J by 3 bases, with 10 bases left in between. Germline V lookup: CDR1 GTSNPN, CDR2 SVGIG (reference sequence). The CDR3 consists of 14 residues. Here the CDR3 reads CAWSSRGYTGELFF. The CDR3 coding sequence is TGTGCCTGGAGTTCCAGAGGGTACACCGGGGAGCTGTTTTTT. Together with reference TRBV30 and TRBJ2-2, the CDR3 gives the full variable domain: SQTIHQWPATLVQPVGSPLSLECTVEGTSNPNLYWYRQAAGRGLQLLFYSVGIGQISSEVPQNLSASRPQDRQFILSSKKLLLSDSGFYLCAWSSRGYTGELFFGEGSRLTVL.

The chain links TRBV6-2 or TRBV6-3 to TRBJ2-1, with TRBD2 matching over 8 bases. V lost 6 bases to trimming and J lost 8 bases; unmatched junction nucleotides: 6. This CDR3 is built from 13 residues. The V gene's germline CDR1 is MNHEY and CDR2 SVGEGT. CDR3 DNA: TGTGCCAGCAGGTGGCTAGCGGGCGATGAGCAGTTCTTC. Translation gives CASRWLAGDEQFF.

The V call is TRBV24-1, the J call TRBJ1-4; a weak D match, TRBD1 (5 bases). Trimming shortened V by 4 bases and J by 5 bases, and 13 bases separated the two germline ends. The CDR3 extends over 15 amino acids. Germline V gives CDR1 KGHDR, CDR2 SFDVKD. The CDR3 bases are TGTGCCACCAGTGACCCGACAGCGCTAAATGAAAAACTGTTTTTT. Translation: CATSDPTALNEKLFF.

This clonotype appeared once. The chain joins TRBV11-2 to TRBJ2-1; tentative D call: TRBD2 (6 bases). The CDR3 is made up of 13 amino acids. Between the trimmed V and J ends, which lost 1 base and 8 bases, there was a span of 9 bases. The germline CDR1 and CDR2 sequences are SGHAT and FQNNGV. The CDR3 reads CASSLVGGDEQFF. The DNA for the CDR3 is TGTGCCAGCAGCTTAGTTGGAGGGGATGAGCAGTTCTTC. The full variable domain, rest sourced from reference TRBV11-2 and TRBJ2-1, is EAGVAQSPRYKIIEKRQSVAFWCNPISGHATLYWYQQILGQGPKLLIQFQNNGVVDDSQLPKDRFSAERLKGVDSTLKIQPAKLEDSAVYLCASSLVGGDEQFFGPGTRLTVL.

The V and J genes are TRBV12-3 or TRBV12-4 and TRBJ2-2; D may be TRBD1 (7 bases). Trimming stripped 7 bases from V and 13 bases from J, with 16 bases between. The CDR3 has 12 amino acids. CDR3 region: CASTQGGTGLFF. Here the CDR3 DNA reads TGTGCCAGCACCCAGGGGGGAACGGGGCTGTTTTTT.

This clonotype was seen a handful of times. The chain uses TRBV10-3 and TRBJ2-7, with a possible D match to TRBD2 (7 bases). The germline V and J ends were trimmed by 4 bases and 4 bases, with 20 bases remaining between them. The CDR3 has 16 residues. CDR1 and CDR2 from the germline V gene are ENHRY and SYGVKD. The CDR3 DNA is TGTGCCATCAGTGTTACCGGGACGGGGGGCGTTTACGAGCAGTACTTC. Encoded protein: CAISVTGTGGVYEQYF.

The chain uses TRBV27 and TRBJ1-5; 7 nucleotides line up with TRBD1. The CDR3 extends over 15 amino acids. The ends lost 8 bases at V and 3 bases at J; junction bases unmatched: 10. CDR1 MNHEY and CDR2 SMNVEV come from the germline V gene (reference sequence). This chain's CDR3 is CASVLSGQFNQPQHF. CDR3 in DNA: TGTGCCAGCGTTTTATCGGGACAGTTCAATCAGCCCCAGCATTTT.

This clonotype appeared a few times. The V and J genes are TRBV27 and TRBJ1-2, with TRBD1 as a possible D gene (5 bases). The CDR3 consists of 11 residues. Per the germline V gene, CDR1 is MNHEY and CDR2 is SMNVEV (reference sequence). V lost 5 bases, J lost 8 bases, and 9 bases lay in between. The CDR3 DNA is TGTGCCAGCAGTGAGGGGCTCGGCTACACCTTC. It specifies CASSEGLGYTF.

V usage is TRBV7-9 and J usage is TRBJ2-2; D gene unclear. The CDR3 is 13 amino acids. Looked up from germline, CDR1 is SEHNR and CDR2 is FQNEAQ (reference sequence). V was clipped by 7 bases and J by 2 bases, with 8 bases between them. In DNA, the CDR3 is TGTGCCAGCACCGAGGTCAACACCGGGGAGCTGTTTTTT. Residues: CASTEVNTGELFF.

The chain uses TRBV7-3 and TRBJ2-5; the D call may be TRBD1 or TRBD2 (5 bases each). The germline gives CDR1 SGHTA, CDR2 FQGTGA. This CDR3 comprises 15 residues. V was clipped by 1 base and J by 4 bases, with 13 bases between them. In DNA form, the CDR3 reads TGTGCCAGCAGCTTAAGTGGGGGTGACGGAGAGACCCAGTACTTC. It codes for CASSLSGGDGETQYF.

The chain links TRBV9 to TRBJ1-1, with D uncertain. The CDR3 is 18 amino acids. Germline V gives CDR1 SGDLS, CDR2 YYNGEE. V shed 0 bases and J shed 0 bases, with 18 bases lying between them. CDR3 amino acids: CASSVDPTGKSMNTEAFF. Here the CDR3 DNA reads TGTGCCAGCAGCGTAGACCCTACGGGAAAGAGCATGAACACTGAAGCTTTCTTT.

As to this clonotype: Sequence at one end of the junction differs from germline and may be a read error. J is TRBJ2-7 and V is TRBV7-9; 7 nucleotides line up with TRBD2. CDR3 length: 13 residues. Germline V lookup: CDR1 SEHNR, CDR2 FQNEAQ (reference sequence). The CDR3 DNA follows: TGTGCCACCAGCCGTCGGGACTACTACGAGCAGTACTTC. Amino acid sequence: CATSRRDYYEQYF.

This sequence joins TRBV6-5 and TRBJ2-7; D gene uncertain. The germline V gene has CDR1 MNHEY and CDR2 SVGAGI. Trimming cost V 5 bases and J 4 bases, with 9 bases left between them. This CDR3 comprises 12 residues. The CDR3 nucleotides are TGTGCCAGCAGTCCTGACACTTACGAGCAGTACTTC. The encoded protein is CASSPDTYEQYF.

The V call is TRBV29-1, the J call TRBJ2-3, with 11 bases lining up with TRBD1. This CDR3 region has 17 residues. The V and J ends lost 2 bases and 8 bases, in that order; junction bases with no gene match: 15. Per the germline V gene, CDR1 is SQVTM and CDR2 is ANQGSEA. CDR3 sequence: CSVEYRGTGGGRSTQYF. CDR3 in DNA: TGCAGCGTTGAATACCGTGGGACAGGGGGGGGTCGGAGTACGCAGTATTTT.

The chain links TRBV27 to TRBJ1-1, with a possible D match to TRBD1 (5 bases). V dropped 6 bases and J dropped 5 bases, with 10 bases sitting between them. The CDR3 is 12 residues long. Germline V CDR1 and CDR2: MNHEY, SMNVEV (reference sequence). CDR3 sequence: CASSGGVTEAFF. In DNA, the CDR3 is TGTGCCAGCAGCGGGGGGGTGACTGAAGCTTTCTTT.

J is TRBJ2-1 and V is TRBV27, with 11 bases lining up with TRBD2. V dropped 5 bases and J dropped 12; count of bases not matched to a gene: 15. This CDR3 is built from 16 residues. Germline-derived CDR1 and CDR2 are MNHEY and SMNVEV (reference sequence). The CDR3 bases are TGTGCCAGCAGTAGGGGACTAGCGGAGACTAACTCAGGGCAGTTCTTC. Protein product: CASSRGLAETNSGQFF.

The chain uses TRBV19 and TRBJ1-1, with TRBD1 matching over 11 bases. Losses at the gene ends were 1 base for V and 0 bases for J; bases not matched to a gene: 4. The length of the CDR3 is 17 residues. Per the germline V gene, CDR1 is LNHDA and CDR2 is SQIVND (reference sequence). Here the CDR3 reads CASSIVRTGGMNTEAFF. DNA for the CDR3: TGTGCCAGTAGTATAGTCCGGACAGGGGGCATGAACACTGAAGCTTTCTTT. Drawing the rest from reference TRBV19 and TRBJ1-1, the complete variable domain is DGGITQSPKYLFRKEGQNVTLSCEQNLNHDAMYWYRQDPGQGLRLIYYSQIVNDFQKGDIAEGYSVSREKKESFPLTVTSAQKNPTAFYLCASSIVRTGGMNTEAFFGQGTRLTVV.

This sequence joins TRBV7-9 and TRBJ2-5; maybe TRBD1 (5 bases). The CDR3 is 14 amino acids. CDR1 is SEHNR and CDR2 is FQNEAQ in the germline V gene (reference sequence). V lost 2 bases and J lost 5, with 12 bases in between. CDR3 protein: CASSLPREGETQYF. Here the CDR3 DNA reads TGTGCCAGCAGCTTACCCAGGGAAGGTGAGACCCAGTACTTC. The full variable domain, completed using reference TRBV7-9 and TRBJ2-5, is DTGVSQNPRHKITKRGQNVTFRCDPISEHNRLYWYRQTLGQGPEFLTYFQNEAQLEKSRLLSDRFSAERPKGSFSTLEIQRTEQGDSAMYLCASSLPREGETQYFGPGTRLLVL.

The chain employs TRBV9 and TRBJ1-1, with D possibly matching TRBD1 (6 bases). Germline V lookup: CDR1 SGDLS, CDR2 YYNGEE. V shed 4 bases and J shed 0 bases, with 10 bases lying between them. The CDR3 is made up of 14 amino acids. The CDR3 protein is CASSPTGLNTEAFF. The CDR3 nucleotides are TGTGCCAGCAGCCCGACAGGCCTGAACACTGAAGCTTTCTTT.

The CDR3 region is CASSQGFGRPGHQPQHF. Written as DNA, the CDR3 is TGTGCCAGCAGCCAAGGTTTCGGCAGGCCAGGACATCAGCCCCAGCATTTT. The chain recombines TRBV3-1 with TRBJ1-5; unclear D gene. This CDR3 comprises 17 residues. V lost 1 base, J lost 5 bases, and 18 bases lay in between. The germline V gene encodes CDR1 LGHDT and CDR2 YNNKEL (reference sequence).